Sequencing of this TCR beta chain was carried out in a study of blood T cells in healthy people across ages. Regarding the study as a whole: Diversity estimated from one million T cells was considered an underestimate.

Total RNA, at least 5 micrograms per sample, was extracted from PBMCs. Details on this clonotype: The antigen is undetermined.

Primers used in a second PCR of roughly 6 to 11 cycles were a sample-barcoded 5' primer and a J-beta primer mix. Each cDNA molecule was tagged by a template-switch adaptor that had 12 random nucleotides. Per sample, CDR3-containing paired-end reads numbered at least 2.5 million. TCRdb reprocessed the 5' RACE reads with MiXCR, giving one entry per CDR3 protein. The table has 700,000 to 850,000 distinct CDR3 sequences, approximately 55% seen once. This receptor was taken from a man older than 75 in good health. Material: blood.

The CDR3 loop reads CASSQVPTSGSGRYAYF. DNA for the CDR3: TGTGCCAGCAGCCAAGTCCCGACTAGCGGGAGTGGTAGATACGCGTATTTT. The rearrangement links TRBV4-2 to TRBJ2-3; 12 nucleotides agree with TRBD2. V lost 1 base, J lost 14 bases, and 16 bases stayed unmatched. CDR1 is LGHNA, CDR2 YNFKEQ, per germline. The CDR3 is 17 amino acids.